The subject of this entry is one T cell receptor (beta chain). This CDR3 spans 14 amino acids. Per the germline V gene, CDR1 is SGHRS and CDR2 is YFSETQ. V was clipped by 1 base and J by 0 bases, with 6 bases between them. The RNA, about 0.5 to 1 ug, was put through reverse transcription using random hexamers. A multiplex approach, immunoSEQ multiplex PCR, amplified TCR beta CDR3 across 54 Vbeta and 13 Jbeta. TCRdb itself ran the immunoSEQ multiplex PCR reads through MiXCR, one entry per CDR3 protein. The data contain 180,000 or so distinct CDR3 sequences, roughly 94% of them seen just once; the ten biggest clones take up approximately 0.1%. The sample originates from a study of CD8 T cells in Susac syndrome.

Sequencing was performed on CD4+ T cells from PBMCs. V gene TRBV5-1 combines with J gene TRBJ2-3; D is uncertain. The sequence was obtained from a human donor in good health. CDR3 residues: CASSLTSSTDTQYF. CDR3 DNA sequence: TGCGCCAGCAGCTTGACGTCTAGCACAGATACGCAGTATTTT.